Listed below are T cell receptor beta chains from one sample, sequenced in a study of blood T cell repertoires in COVID-19. Repertoires were generated with immunoSEQ multiplex PCR, while TCRdb's copy carries only in-frame clones and drops some. The data contain 90,000 to 120,000 clones, about four fifths of them singletons. The sequenced sample consisted of peripheral blood. These receptor sequences come from a human donor in a cohort sampled during active COVID-19. CDR3s include the opening cysteine and the closing phenylalanine or tryptophan. The order of the fields is V gene, J gene, CDR3 protein.

>TRBV6-1|TRBJ1-1
CASSELTEAFF
>TRBV5-4|TRBJ1-2
CASSPSLTGANYGYTF
>TRBV28|TRBJ1-1
CASSLGGGHTYTEAFF
>TRBV25-1|TRBJ1-1
CASSEFGRGGEAFF
>TRBV2|TRBJ1-2
CASSFQGEIGYTF
>TRBV5-6|TRBJ2-3
CASSSGGRDTDTQYF
>TRBV7-9|TRBJ2-7
CASSLHPLTSGAYEQYF
>TRBV5-1|TRBJ2-5
CASSPFRDRASETQYF
>TRBV6-2/TRBV6-3|TRBJ2-1
CASSYTLAGVGNEQFF
>TRBV12-3/TRBV12-4|TRBJ1-2
CASSDREVNAF
>TRBV3-1/TRBV3-2|TRBJ1-3
CASSQGTVRGSGNTIYF
>TRBV3-1/TRBV3-2|TRBJ1-5
CASSQGTGYSNQPQHF
>TRBV10-3|TRBJ1-2
CAISAQLLGYTF
>TRBV5-1|TRBJ2-5
CASVPGRVQETQYF
>TRBV15|TRBJ2-7
CATSRGIQGYEQYF